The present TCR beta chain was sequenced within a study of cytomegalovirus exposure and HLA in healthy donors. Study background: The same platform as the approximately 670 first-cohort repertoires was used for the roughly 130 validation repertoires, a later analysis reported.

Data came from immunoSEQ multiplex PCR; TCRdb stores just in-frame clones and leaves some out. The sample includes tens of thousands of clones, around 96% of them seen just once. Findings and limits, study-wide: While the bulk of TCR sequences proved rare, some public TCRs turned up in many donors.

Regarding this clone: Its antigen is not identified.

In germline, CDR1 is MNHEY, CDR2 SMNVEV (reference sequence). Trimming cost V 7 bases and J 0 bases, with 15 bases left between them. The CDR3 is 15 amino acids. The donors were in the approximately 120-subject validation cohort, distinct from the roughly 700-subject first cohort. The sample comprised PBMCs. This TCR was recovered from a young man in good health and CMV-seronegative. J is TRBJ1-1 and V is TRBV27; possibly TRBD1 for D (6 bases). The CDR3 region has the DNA TGTGCCAGCAAAAGTCATGGACAGCTGAACACTGAAGCTTTCTTT. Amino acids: CASKSHGQLNTEAFF.